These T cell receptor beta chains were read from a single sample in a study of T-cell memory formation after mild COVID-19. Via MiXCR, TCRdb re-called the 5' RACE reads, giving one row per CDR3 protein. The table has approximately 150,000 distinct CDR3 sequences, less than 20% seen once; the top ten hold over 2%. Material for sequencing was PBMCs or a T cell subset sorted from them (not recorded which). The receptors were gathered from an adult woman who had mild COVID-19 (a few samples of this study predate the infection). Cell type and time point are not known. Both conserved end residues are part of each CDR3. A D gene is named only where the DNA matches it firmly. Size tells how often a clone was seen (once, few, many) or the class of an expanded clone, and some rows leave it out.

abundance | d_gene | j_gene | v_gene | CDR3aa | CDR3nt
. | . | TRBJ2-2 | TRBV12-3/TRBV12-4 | CASRTGINTGELFF | TGTGCCAGCAGAACAGGGATTAACACCGGGGAGCTGTTTTTT
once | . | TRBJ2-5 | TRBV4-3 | CASSTPWPQETQYF | TGCGCCAGCAGCACCCCTTGGCCGCAAGAGACCCAGTACTTC
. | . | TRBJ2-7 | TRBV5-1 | CASGPTGEYEQYF | TGCGCCAGCGGACCTACGGGGGAATACGAGCAGTACTTC
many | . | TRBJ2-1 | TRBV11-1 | CASSVDSMQQFF | TGTGCCAGCAGCGTCGACTCGATGCAGCAGTTCTTC
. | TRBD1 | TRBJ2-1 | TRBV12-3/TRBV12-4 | CASTRTGGYNEQFF | TGTGCCAGCACGCGGACAGGGGGCTACAATGAGCAGTTCTTC
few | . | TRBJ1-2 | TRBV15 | CATSGPNGRYGYTF | TGTGCCACCAGCGGCCCCAACGGAAGATATGGCTACACCTTC
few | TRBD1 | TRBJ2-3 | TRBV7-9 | CASRSDRGKVDTQYF | TGTGCCAGCAGGTCTGACAGGGGCAAAGTGGACACGCAGTATTTT
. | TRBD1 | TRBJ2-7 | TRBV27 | CASSPRQGPGEQYF | TGTGCCAGCAGTCCAAGACAGGGGCCCGGGGAGCAGTACTTC
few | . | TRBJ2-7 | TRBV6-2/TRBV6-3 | CASSSERGTHLNYEQYF | TGTGCCAGCAGTTCAGAACGCGGGACCCATCTCAACTACGAGCAGTACTTC
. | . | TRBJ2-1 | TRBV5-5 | CASSSTVAGDEQFF | TGTGCCAGCAGCTCGACTGTAGCAGGAGATGAGCAGTTCTTC
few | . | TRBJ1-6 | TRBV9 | CASSVVGDSPLHF | TGTGCCAGCAGCGTAGTTGGGGATTCACCCCTCCACTTT
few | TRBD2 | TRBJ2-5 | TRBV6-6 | CASSQREPPETQYF | TGTGCCAGCAGTCAGCGGGAGCCCCCAGAGACCCAGTACTTC
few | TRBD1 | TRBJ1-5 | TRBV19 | CASKIQGINQPQHF | TGTGCCAGTAAGATACAGGGGATTAATCAGCCCCAGCATTTT
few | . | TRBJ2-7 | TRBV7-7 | CASSLDSSTAEQYF | TGTGCTAGCAGCTTAGACTCCTCAACTGCCGAGCAGTACTTC
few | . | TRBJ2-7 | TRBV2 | CASSGPGTDYYEQYF | TGTGCCAGCAGTGGCCCCGGGACCGACTACTACGAGCAGTACTTC
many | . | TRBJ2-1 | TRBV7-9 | CASSLDSYNEQFF | TGTGCCAGCAGCTTAGATAGCTACAATGAGCAGTTCTTC
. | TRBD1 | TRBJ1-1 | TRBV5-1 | CASSLETGGSEAFF | TGCGCCAGCAGCTTGGAAACAGGGGGCTCTGAAGCTTTCTTT
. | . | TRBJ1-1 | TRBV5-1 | CASRPAQGNTEAFF | TGCGCCAGCAGGCCAGCCCAGGGGAACACTGAAGCTTTCTTT
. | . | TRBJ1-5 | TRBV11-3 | CASPDTNNQPQHF | TGTGCCAGCCCTGACACGAACAATCAGCCCCAGCATTTT
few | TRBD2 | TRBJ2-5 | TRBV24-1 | CATRGGLAGGGETQYF | TGTGCCACCAGGGGAGGACTGGCGGGAGGAGGCGAGACCCAGTACTTC
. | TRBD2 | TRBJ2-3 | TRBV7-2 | CASSYGLLAGDVDTQYF | TGTGCCAGCAGCTACGGATTGTTAGCGGGAGACGTAGATACGCAGTATTTT
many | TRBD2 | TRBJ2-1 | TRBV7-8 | CASSLPAGVEYEQFF | TGTGCCAGCAGCTTACCGGCGGGAGTGGAATATGAGCAGTTCTTC
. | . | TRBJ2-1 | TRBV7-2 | CASSLPWTTTYNEQFF | TGTGCCAGCAGCTTACCGTGGACTACCACCTACAATGAGCAGTTCTTC
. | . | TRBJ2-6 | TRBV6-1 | CASTWISGANVLTF | TGTGCCAGCACATGGATCTCTGGGGCCAACGTCCTGACTTTC
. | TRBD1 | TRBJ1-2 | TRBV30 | CAWSVLVGGTYGYTF | TGTGCCTGGAGTGTACTCGTAGGGGGCACATATGGCTACACCTTC
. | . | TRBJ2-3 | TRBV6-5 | CASSYVYSGLGTGTDTQYF | TGTGCCAGCAGTTACGTATATTCAGGATTAGGGACCGGCACAGATACGCAGTATTTT
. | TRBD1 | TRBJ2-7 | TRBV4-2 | CASSQDLQGALEQYF | TGTGCCAGCAGCCAAGACCTGCAGGGGGCACTCGAGCAGTACTTC
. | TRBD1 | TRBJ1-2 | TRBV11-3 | CASSPQWGQHYGYTF | TGTGCCAGCAGTCCCCAGTGGGGACAGCACTATGGCTACACCTTC
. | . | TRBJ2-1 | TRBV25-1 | CASSESWRTGHRNEQFF | TGTGCCAGCAGTGAATCCTGGCGTACGGGACACCGAAATGAGCAGTTCTTC
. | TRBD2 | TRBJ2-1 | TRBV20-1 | CSARVGLGLEQFF | TGCAGTGCTAGAGTGGGACTAGGCCTTGAGCAGTTCTTC
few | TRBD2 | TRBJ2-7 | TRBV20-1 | CSAGTVAGGPYEQYF | TGCAGTGCTGGTACTGTAGCGGGAGGGCCATACGAGCAGTACTTC
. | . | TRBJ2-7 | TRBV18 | CASSLPGVGYEQYF | TGTGCCAGCTCCCTGCCGGGGGTAGGATACGAGCAGTACTTC
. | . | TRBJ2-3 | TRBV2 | CASSDPDPDTQYF | TGTGCCAGCAGTGACCCTGACCCAGATACGCAGTATTTT
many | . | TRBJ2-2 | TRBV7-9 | CASSPTGRDTGELFF | TGTGCCAGCAGCCCGACAGGGAGGGACACCGGGGAGCTGTTTTTT
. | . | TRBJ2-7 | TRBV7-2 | CASMRDRSGNEQYF | TGTGCCAGCATGCGGGACCGATCGGGGAACGAGCAGTACTTC